These T cell receptor beta chains were read from a single sample in a study of blood T cell repertoires in COVID-19. Produced via immunoSEQ multiplex PCR; TCRdb's table is partial and in-frame only. The table shows 150,000 or so clones, with around 80% occurring only once. The sequenced material came from PBMCs or T cells enriched from blood (not recorded which). These receptors all come from a woman aged 50 to 60 who had recovered from COVID-19. Each CDR3 is given with its conserved first and last residue. Each record gives: V gene, CDR3 protein.

>TRBV5-6
CASIGQDSNYGYTF
>TRBV9
CASSVEGRTEAFF
>TRBV3-1/TRBV3-2
CASSPGQLATQYF
>TRBV12-3/TRBV12-4
CASSTGGDYGYTF
>TRBV2
CASNPSGAETQYF
>TRBV5-1
CASSLGDRGKLFF
>TRBV2
CASNRGGNQPQHF
>TRBV2
CASSEIGQGNTEAFF
>TRBV5-1
CASSKGQADEQFF
>TRBV6-5
CATEGQGMFYEQYF
>TRBV5-1
CASSDGRDRGLYEQYF
>TRBV10-3
CAISANRGPGYTF
>TRBV2
CASRKQGDTGELFF
>TRBV18
CASSPEGQGYGYTF
>TRBV15
CATANLQVSSYEQYF
>TRBV6-5
CATRWTGGYTF
>TRBV2
CASNLATRDEAFF
>TRBV28
CASTPRGSDSNQPQHF
>TRBV11-3
CASSPRGNTEAFF
>TRBV18
CASSPPGLAGFYNEQFF
>TRBV30
CAWSVGVSGYQETQYF
>TRBV4-2
CASSQGKVASGPDTQYF
>TRBV7-6
CASSLAPGEGEKLFF
>TRBV30
CAWTVGTGGKYF
>TRBV15
CATSREGRGYGYTF
>TRBV2
CASRLVGETQYF